This paragraph covers one T cell receptor (beta chain) sequence. These data originate in a study of technical replicates of blood from a few donors. Sequencing used immunoSEQ multiplex PCR; TCRdb keeps in-frame clones, though not all of them. The profile covers 45,000 to 60,000 clones, with around 95% appearing a single time and 0.39% taken by the ten largest. The CDR3 has 16 residues. Looked up from germline, CDR1 is SGHDT and CDR2 is YYEEEE. V shed 4 bases and J 0 bases; nucleotides not matched to a gene: 3. This clonotype was sampled from a human donor in good health. The sequenced material came from T cells isolated from PBMCs. The chain is built from TRBV5-6 and TRBJ1-4, with TRBD1 identical over 10 bases. CDR3 nucleotide sequence: TGTGCCAGCAGCCTAGGACAGGGGGCAACTAATGAAAAACTGTTTTTT. Residues: CASSLGQGATNEKLFF. Full variable domain (rest looked up from reference TRBV5-6 and TRBJ1-4): DAGVTQSPTHLIKTRGQQVTLRCSPKSGHDTVSWYQQALGQGPQFIFQYYEEEERQRGNFPDRFSGHQFPNYSSELNVNALLLGDSALYLCASSLGQGATNEKLFFGSGTQLSVL.